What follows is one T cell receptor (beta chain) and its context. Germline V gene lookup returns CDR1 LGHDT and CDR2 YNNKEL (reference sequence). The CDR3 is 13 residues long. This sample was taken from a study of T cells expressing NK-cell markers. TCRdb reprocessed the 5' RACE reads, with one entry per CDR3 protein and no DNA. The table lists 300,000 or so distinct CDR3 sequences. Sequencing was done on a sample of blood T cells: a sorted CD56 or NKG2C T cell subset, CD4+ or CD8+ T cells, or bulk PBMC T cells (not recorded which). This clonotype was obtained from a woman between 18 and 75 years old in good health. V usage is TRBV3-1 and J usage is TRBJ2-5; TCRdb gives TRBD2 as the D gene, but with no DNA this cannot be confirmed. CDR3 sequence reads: CASSHSSGETQYF.